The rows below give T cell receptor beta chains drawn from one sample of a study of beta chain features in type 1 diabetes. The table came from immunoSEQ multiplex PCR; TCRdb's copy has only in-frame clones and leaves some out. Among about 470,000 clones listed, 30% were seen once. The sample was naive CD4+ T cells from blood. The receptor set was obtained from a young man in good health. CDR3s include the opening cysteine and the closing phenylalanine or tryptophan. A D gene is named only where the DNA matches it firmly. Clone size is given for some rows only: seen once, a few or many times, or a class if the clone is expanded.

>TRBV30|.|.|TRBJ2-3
CAWNMGGTDTQYF
TGTGCCTGGAACATGGGGGGCACAGATACGCAGTATTTT
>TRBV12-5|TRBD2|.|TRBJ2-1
CASGLAILADNEQFF
TGTGCTAGTGGTTTGGCAATACTAGCGGACAATGAGCAGTTCTTC
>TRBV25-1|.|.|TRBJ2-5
CASREPGRKETQYF
TGTGCCAGCAGAGAGCCAGGACGGAAAGAGACCCAGTACTTC
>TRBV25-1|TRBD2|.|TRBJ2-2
CASTGQGGPRTGELFF
TGTGCCAGCACGGGGCAGGGAGGGCCTCGCACCGGGGAGCTGTTTTTT
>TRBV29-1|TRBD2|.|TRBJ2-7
CSVVSGAVSYEQYF
TGCAGCGTTGTCAGCGGGGCAGTATCCTACGAGCAGTACTTC
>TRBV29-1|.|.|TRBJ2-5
CSVDGYTTQETQYF
TGCAGCGTTGACGGGTACACAACTCAAGAGACCCAGTACTTC
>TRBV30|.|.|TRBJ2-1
CAWSHRAPYNEQFF
TGTGCCTGGAGCCACAGGGCCCCCTACAATGAGCAGTTCTTC
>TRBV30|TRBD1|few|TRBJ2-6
CAWRTGAGANVLTF
TGTGCCTGGAGGACAGGGGCCGGGGCCAACGTCCTGACTTTC
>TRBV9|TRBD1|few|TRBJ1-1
CASSPLTGGLSNTEAFF
TGTGCCAGCAGCCCCTTAACAGGGGGCCTTTCAAACACTGAAGCTTTCTTT
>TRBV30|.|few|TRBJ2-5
CAWSAGMAETQYF
TGTGCCTGGAGTGCGGGAATGGCAGAGACCCAGTACTTC
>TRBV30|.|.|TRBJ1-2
CAWSVQGRGYGYTF
TGTGCCTGGAGTGTACAGGGAAGGGGCTATGGCTACACCTTC
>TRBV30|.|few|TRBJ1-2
CAWSVKGSWGYTF
TGTGCCTGGAGTGTAAAGGGCAGCTGGGGCTACACCTTC
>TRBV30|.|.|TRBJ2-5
CAWQGNQETQYF
TGTGCCTGGCAGGGGAACCAAGAGACCCAGTACTTC
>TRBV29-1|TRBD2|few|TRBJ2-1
CSVEGLAGDEQFF
TGCAGCGTTGAGGGACTAGCAGGCGATGAGCAGTTCTTC
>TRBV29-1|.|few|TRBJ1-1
CSVGWGGREAFF
TGCAGCGTGGGCTGGGGAGGGCGTGAAGCTTTCTTT
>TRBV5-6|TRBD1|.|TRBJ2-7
CASSSRDRPSYEQYF
TGTGCCAGCAGCTCCCGGGACAGGCCCTCCTACGAGCAGTACTTC
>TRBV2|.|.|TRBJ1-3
CASSRESSGNTIYF
TGTGCCAGCAGTAGGGAGAGCTCTGGAAACACCATATATTTT
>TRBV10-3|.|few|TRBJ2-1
CAISEANEQFF
TGTGCCATCAGTGAGGCAAATGAGCAGTTCTTC
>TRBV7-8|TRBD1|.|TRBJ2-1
CASSPIRDRDNEQFF
TGTGCCAGCAGCCCGATTAGGGACAGGGACAATGAGCAGTTCTTC
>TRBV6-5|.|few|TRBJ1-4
CASSKDTSTNEKLFF
TGTGCCAGCAGTAAGGACACGTCAACTAATGAAAAACTGTTTTTT
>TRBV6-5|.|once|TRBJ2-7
CASDGVCYEQYF
TGTGCCAGCGACGGGGTTTGCTACGAGCAGTACTTC
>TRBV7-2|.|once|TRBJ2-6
CASSLAVSGANVLTF
TGTGCCAGCAGCTTAGCGGTCTCTGGGGCCAACGTCCTGACTTTC
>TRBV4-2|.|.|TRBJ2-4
CASSQDPGGSAKNIQYF
TGTGCCAGCAGCCAAGATCCCGGGGGTTCGGCCAAAAACATTCAGTACTTC
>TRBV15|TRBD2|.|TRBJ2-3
CATSKGTVAGGPDTQYF
TGTGCCACCAGCAAGGGGACAGTAGCGGGAGGCCCAGATACGCAGTATTTT
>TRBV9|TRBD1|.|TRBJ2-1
CASSASGQGNEQFF
TGTGCCAGCAGCGCCTCGGGACAGGGGAACGAGCAGTTCTTC
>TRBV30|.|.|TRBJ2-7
CAWSSRVMTEQYF
TGTGCCTGGAGCTCCCGCGTTATGACAGAGCAGTACTTC
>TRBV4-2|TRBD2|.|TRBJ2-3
CASSQGESGGPPDTQYF
TGTGCCAGCAGCCAAGGGGAAAGCGGGGGTCCCCCAGATACGCAGTATTTT
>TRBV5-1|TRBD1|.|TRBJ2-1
CASSPPGQGIEEQFF
TGCGCCAGCAGCCCACCGGGACAGGGAATCGAAGAGCAGTTCTTC
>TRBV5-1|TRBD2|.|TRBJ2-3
CASSWRGDDTQYF
TGCGCCAGCAGCTGGCGGGGGGACGATACGCAGTATTTT
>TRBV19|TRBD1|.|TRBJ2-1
CASTPQGAHNEQFF
TGTGCCAGTACTCCACAGGGGGCTCACAATGAGCAGTTCTTC
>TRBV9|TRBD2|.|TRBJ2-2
CASSVGASGSVTGELFF
TGTGCCAGCAGCGTAGGGGCTAGCGGGAGTGTAACCGGGGAGCTGTTTTTT
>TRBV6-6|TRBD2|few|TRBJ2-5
CASTTREGETQYF
TGTGCCAGCACAACCCGGGAGGGGGAGACCCAGTACTTC
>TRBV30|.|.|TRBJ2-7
CAWSAGFEQYF
TGTGCCTGGAGTGCGGGGTTCGAGCAGTACTTC
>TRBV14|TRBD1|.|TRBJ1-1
CASSPGTGRNTEAFF
TGTGCCAGCAGCCCGGGGACAGGGAGGAACACTGAAGCTTTCTTT
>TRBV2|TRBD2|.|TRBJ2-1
CASTTGLAVQNEQFF
TGTGCCAGCACCACGGGGCTAGCGGTTCAGAATGAGCAGTTCTTC
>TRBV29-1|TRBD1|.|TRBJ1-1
CSVTRQGNTEAFF
TGCAGCGTCACCCGACAGGGGAACACTGAAGCTTTCTTT
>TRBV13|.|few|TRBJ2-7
CASSPNMFYEQYF
TGTGCCAGCAGCCCAAACATGTTTTACGAGCAGTACTTC
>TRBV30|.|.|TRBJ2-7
CAWSLETYEQYF
TGTGCCTGGAGTCTGGAAACCTACGAGCAGTACTTC
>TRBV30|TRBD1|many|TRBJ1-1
CAWKTGSYTEAFF
TGTGCCTGGAAGACAGGGAGTTACACTGAAGCTTTCTTT
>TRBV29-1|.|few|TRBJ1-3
CSVVGFGGNTIYF
TGCAGCGTTGTGGGTTTCGGAGGAAACACCATATATTTT
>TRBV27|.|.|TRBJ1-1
CASSLRQKGNTEAFF
TGTGCCAGCAGTCTACGACAAAAGGGGAACACTGAAGCTTTCTTT
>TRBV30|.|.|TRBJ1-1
CAWSVLGVWAEAFF
TGTGCCTGGAGTGTTTTAGGGGTTTGGGCTGAAGCTTTCTTT
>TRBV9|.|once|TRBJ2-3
CASSLGFTDTQYF
TGTGCCAGCAGCTTAGGTTTCACAGATACGCAGTATTTT
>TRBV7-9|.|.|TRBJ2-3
CASSFREGDTQYF
TGTGCCAGCAGCTTCCGAGAGGGGGATACGCAGTATTTT
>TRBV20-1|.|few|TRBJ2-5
CSARERETQYF
TGCAGTGCTAGAGAGCGGGAGACCCAGTACTTC
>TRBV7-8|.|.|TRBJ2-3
CASSLEVKNTQYF
TGTGCCAGCAGTCTAGAAGTAAAGAATACGCAGTATTTT
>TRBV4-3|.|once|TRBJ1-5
CASSQYRGIGQPQHF
TGCGCCAGCAGCCAATACCGGGGCATTGGGCAGCCCCAGCATTTT
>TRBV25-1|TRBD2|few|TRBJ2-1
CASSEDKRGYNEQFF
TGTGCCAGCAGTGAAGATAAGCGGGGTTACAATGAGCAGTTCTTC
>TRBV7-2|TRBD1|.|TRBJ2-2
CASSLGPGGYTGELFF
TGTGCCAGCAGCTTAGGCCCAGGGGGTTACACCGGGGAGCTGTTTTTT
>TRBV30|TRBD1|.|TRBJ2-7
CAWNRGTYEQYF
TGTGCCTGGAACAGGGGAACCTACGAGCAGTACTTC
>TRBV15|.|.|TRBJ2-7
CATSRVSGTYEQYF
TGTGCCACCAGCAGAGTGTCAGGGACCTACGAGCAGTACTTC
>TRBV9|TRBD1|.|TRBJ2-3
CASSVEGQGVRTQYF
TGTGCCAGCAGCGTAGAGGGACAGGGGGTCAGAACGCAGTATTTT
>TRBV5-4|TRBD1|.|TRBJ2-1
CASSTRTGYNEQFF
TGTGCCAGCAGCACGAGGACAGGTTACAATGAGCAGTTCTTC
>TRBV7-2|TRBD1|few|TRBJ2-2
CASRDQGAAGELFF
TGTGCCAGCAGAGATCAGGGGGCGGCCGGGGAGCTGTTTTTT
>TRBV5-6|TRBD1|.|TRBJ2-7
CASSSGTGRNEQYF
TGTGCCAGCAGCTCCGGGACAGGGAGGAACGAGCAGTACTTC
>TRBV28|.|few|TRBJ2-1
CASSLSGNEQFF
TGTGCCAGCAGTTTGTCGGGGAATGAGCAGTTCTTC
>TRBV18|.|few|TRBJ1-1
CASSPGTANTEAFF
TGTGCCAGCTCACCAGGGACGGCGAACACTGAAGCTTTCTTT
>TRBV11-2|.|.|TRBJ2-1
CASSIRRGSSYNEQFF
TGTGCCAGCAGCATCAGACGTGGGAGCTCCTACAATGAGCAGTTCTTC
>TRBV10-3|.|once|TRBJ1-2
CAISAANYGYTF
TGTGCCATCAGTGCAGCTAACTATGGCTACACCTTC
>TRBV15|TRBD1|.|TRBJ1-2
CATSKTGVVNYGYTF
TGTGCCACCAGCAAGACAGGGGTGGTTAACTATGGCTACACCTTC